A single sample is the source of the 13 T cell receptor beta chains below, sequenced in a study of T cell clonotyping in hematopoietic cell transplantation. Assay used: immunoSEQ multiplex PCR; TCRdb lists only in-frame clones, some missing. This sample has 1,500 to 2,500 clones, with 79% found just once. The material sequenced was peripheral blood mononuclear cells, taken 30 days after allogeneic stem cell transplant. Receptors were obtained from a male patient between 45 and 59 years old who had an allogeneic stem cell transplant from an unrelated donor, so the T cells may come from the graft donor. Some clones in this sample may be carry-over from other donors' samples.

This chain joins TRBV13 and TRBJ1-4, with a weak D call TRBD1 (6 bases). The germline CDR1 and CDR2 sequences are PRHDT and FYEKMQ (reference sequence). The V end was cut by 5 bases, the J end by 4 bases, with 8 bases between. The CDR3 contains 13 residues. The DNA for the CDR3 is TGTGCCAGCAGCGGACAGTTTAATGAAAAACTGTTTTTT. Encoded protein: CASSGQFNEKLFF.

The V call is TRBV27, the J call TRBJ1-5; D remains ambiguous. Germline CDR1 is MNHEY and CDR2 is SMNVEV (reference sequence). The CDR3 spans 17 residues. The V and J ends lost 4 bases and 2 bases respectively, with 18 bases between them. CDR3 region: CASSSNSGEDRNQPQHF. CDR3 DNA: TGTGCCAGCAGTTCTAACTCGGGAGAGGATCGCAATCAGCCCCAGCATTTT.

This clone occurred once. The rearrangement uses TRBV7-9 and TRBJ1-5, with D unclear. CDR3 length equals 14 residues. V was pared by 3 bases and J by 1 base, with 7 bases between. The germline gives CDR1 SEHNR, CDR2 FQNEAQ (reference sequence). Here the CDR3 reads CASSLGQSNQPQHF. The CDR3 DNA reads TGTGCCAGCAGCTTGGGCCAGAGCAATCAGCCCCAGCATTTT.

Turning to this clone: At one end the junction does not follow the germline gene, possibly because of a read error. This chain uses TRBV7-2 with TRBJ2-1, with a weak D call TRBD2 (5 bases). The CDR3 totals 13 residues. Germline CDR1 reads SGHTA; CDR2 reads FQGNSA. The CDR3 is CASSSDSDNEQFF. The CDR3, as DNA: TGTGCCAGCAGTTCGGACTCCGACAATGAGCAGTTCTTC.

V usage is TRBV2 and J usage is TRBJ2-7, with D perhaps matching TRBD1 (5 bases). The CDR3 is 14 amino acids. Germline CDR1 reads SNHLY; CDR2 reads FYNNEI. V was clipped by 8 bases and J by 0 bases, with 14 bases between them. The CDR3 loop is CASLLGQNSYEQYF. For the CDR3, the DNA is TGTGCCAGCCTATTAGGACAAAACTCCTACGAGCAGTACTTC.

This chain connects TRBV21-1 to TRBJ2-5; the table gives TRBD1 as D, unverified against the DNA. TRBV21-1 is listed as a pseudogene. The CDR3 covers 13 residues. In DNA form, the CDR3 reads TGTGCCAGACCACAGGGGGTTGAAGAGACCCAGTACTTC. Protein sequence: CARPQGVEETQYF.

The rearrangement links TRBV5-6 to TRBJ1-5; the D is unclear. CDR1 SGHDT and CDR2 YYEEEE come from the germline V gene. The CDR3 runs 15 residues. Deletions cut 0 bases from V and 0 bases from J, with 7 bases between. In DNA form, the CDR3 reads TGTGCCAGCAGCTTGGAAGGGTATAGCAATCAGCCCCAGCATTTT. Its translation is CASSLEGYSNQPQHF.

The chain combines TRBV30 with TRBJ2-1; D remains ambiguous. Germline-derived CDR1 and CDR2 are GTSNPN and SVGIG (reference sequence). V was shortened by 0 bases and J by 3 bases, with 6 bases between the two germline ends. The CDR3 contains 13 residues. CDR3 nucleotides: TGTGCCTGGAGTGTACTCAGCTACAATGAGCAGTTCTTC. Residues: CAWSVLSYNEQFF.

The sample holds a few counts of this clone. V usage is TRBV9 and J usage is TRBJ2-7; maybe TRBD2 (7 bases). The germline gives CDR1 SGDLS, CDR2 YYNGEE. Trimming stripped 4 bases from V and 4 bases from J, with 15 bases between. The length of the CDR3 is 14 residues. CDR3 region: CASSPRGGGYEQYF. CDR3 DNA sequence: TGTGCCAGCAGCCCCCGCGGGGGCGGGTACGAGCAGTACTTC.

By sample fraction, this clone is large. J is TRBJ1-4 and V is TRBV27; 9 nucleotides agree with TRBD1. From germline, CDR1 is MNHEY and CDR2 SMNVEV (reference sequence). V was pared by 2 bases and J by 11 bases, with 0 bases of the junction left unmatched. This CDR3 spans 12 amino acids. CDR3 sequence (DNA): TGTGCCAGCAGTTTAGACAGGGGGAAACTGTTTTTT. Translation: CASSLDRGKLFF.

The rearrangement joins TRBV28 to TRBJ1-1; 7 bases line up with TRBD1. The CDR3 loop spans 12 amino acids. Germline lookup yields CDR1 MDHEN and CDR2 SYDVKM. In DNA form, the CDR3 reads TGTGCGTGTGACAGGGCGAACACTGAAGCTTTCTTT. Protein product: CACDRANTEAFF.

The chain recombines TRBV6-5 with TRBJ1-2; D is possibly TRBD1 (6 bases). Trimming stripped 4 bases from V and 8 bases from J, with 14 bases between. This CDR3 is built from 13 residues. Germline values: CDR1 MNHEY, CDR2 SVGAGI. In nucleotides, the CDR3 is TGTGCCAGCAGTTCACAGGGACGGGGAGGCTACACCTTC. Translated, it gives CASSSQGRGGYTF.

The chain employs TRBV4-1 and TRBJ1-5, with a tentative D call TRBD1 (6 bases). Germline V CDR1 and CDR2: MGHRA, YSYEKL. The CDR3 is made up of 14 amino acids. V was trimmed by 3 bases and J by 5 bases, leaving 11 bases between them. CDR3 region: CASSQRTEDQPQHF. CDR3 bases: TGCGCCAGCAGCCAGAGGACAGAGGATCAGCCCCAGCATTTT.